This TCR beta chain is from a study of blood T cell repertoires in COVID-19. The wider study: Nucleic acid was either cDNA or gDNA, and it came from T cells, B-cell-depleted T cells, or PBMCs.

V was pared by 1 base and J by 7 bases, with 10 bases of the junction left unmatched. CDR3 length: 15 residues. Germline lookup yields CDR1 MNHEY and CDR2 SVGEGT. Per the authors' pipeline: By means of reference gene primer amplification, nucleated cell counts were estimated. Libraries were prepared by immunoSEQ multiplex PCR; TCRdb keeps only in-frame clonotypes and omits some of them. V, J and clone size reflect that table, while D and trimming were determined from the DNA. The data contain under 300,000 clones, 75% to 90% of them singletons. This sequence was found in a man between 60 and 75 years old who had recovered from COVID-19. The sample taken for sequencing was peripheral blood. This chain links TRBV6-2 or TRBV6-3 with TRBJ2-7; TRBD2 agrees at 7 bases. CDR3 amino acids: CASSYLTSSAGEQYF. The CDR3 DNA sequence: TGTGCCAGCAGTTACTTGACTAGCTCAGCAGGGGAGCAGTACTTC.